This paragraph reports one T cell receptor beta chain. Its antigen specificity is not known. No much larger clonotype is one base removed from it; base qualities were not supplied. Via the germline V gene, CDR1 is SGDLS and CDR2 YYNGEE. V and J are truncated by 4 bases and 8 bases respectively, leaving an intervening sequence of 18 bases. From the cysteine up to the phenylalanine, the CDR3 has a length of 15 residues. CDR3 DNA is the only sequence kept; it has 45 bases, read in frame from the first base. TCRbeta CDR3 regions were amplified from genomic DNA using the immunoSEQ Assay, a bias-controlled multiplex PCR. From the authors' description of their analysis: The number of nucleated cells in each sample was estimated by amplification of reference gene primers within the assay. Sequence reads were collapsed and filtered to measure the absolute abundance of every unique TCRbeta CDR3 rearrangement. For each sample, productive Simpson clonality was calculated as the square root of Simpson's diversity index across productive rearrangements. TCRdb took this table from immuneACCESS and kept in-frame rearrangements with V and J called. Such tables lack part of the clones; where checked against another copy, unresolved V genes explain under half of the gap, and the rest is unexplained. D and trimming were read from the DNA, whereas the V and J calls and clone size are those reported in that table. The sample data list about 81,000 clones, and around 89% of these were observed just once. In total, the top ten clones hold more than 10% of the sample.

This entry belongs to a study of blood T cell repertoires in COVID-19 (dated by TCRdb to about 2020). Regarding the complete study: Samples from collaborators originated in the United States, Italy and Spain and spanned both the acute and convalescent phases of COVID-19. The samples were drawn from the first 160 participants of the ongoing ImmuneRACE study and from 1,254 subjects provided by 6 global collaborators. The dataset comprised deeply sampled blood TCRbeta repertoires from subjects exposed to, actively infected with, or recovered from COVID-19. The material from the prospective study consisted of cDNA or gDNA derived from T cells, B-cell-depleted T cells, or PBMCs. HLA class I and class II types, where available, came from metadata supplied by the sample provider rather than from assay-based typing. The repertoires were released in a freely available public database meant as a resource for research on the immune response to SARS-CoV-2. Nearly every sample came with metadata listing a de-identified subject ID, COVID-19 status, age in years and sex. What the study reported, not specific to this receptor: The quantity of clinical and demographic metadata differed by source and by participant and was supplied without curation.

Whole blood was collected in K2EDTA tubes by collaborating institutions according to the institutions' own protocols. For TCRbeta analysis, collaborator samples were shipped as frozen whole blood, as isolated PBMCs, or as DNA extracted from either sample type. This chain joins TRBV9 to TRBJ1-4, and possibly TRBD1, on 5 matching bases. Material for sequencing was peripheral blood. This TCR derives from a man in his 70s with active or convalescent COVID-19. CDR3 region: CASSPGVGLGEKLFF. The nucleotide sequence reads TGTGCCAGCAGCCCCGGAGTGGGACTGGGGGAAAAACTGTTTTTT. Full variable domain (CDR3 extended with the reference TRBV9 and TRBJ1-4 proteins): DSGVTQTPKHLITATGQRVTLRCSPRSGDLSVYWYQQSLDQGLQFLIQYYNGEERAKGNILERFSAQQFPDLHSELNLSSLELGDSALYFCASSPGVGLGEKLFFGSGTQLSVL.